Given below is one T cell receptor (beta chain) in context. These data come from a study of blood T cell repertoires in COVID-19. Study background: Acute-phase and convalescent COVID-19 samples originated in the United States, Italy and Spain. Sources were T cells, B-cell-depleted T cells, or PBMCs; the material itself was cDNA or gDNA.

Seattle's enrolled individuals joined amid active infection and were then monitored longitudinally. Original analysis: Amplified reference gene primers provided the basis for estimating nucleated cell counts. Sequenced by immunoSEQ multiplex PCR; TCRdb stores in-frame clones only, minus some. The V and J calls and clone size come from that table; D and trimming were worked out from the DNA. The sample yields a few hundred thousand clones, roughly 89% seen once. The TCR comes from an older woman with COVID-19, enrolled during active disease. The source material was peripheral blood.

This CDR3 reads CASSLMVGRAEAFF. The CDR3 DNA reads as TGTGCCAGCAGCTTGATGGTCGGGCGGGCTGAAGCTTTCTTT. The J gene is TRBJ1-1, the V gene TRBV5-5; D ambiguous. The germline V and J ends were trimmed by 1 base and 6 bases, with 13 bases remaining between them. Germline V gene lookup returns CDR1 SGHKS and CDR2 YYEKEE (reference sequence). The CDR3 is 14 amino acids.